This T cell receptor (beta chain) stems from a study of cytomegalovirus exposure and HLA in healthy donors (TCRdb year 2017). Broadly, across the study: A later analysis indicated that the 95 to 150 validation repertoires were generated on the platform also employed for the 700 or so repertoires of the first cohort. The study aimed to test whether cataloging public T cell receptors could reveal signatures of past pathogen exposure. In addition to the first cohort of roughly 670 subjects, a separate validation cohort of approximately 130 different subjects was used. To predict cytomegalovirus infection status, the study combined high-throughput TCR immunosequencing, statistical association of individual TCRs with disease status, and machine learning. On the study overall, not on this receptor specifically: The authors suggested that the approach could potentially be extended to other disease states and immunological phenotypes. All 130 or so repertoires were used to score co-occurrence in the validation cohort in a later analysis, because that analysis had no HLA typing for the cohort. A later analysis found that TCRs clustered in the first cohort also tended to co-occur in the roughly 120 validation repertoires, with 94% of cluster scores above 0. The classifier was reported to diagnose cytomegalovirus status with high specificity and sensitivity in both the original cohort and the validation cohort. Across donors, most TCR sequences were observed very rarely, whereas some public TCRs were present in many individuals. Three of the identified cytomegalovirus-associated TCR beta chains were confirmed in vitro to be specific for cytomegalovirus antigens. A total of some 180 TCR beta chains were listed by the study as associated with cytomegalovirus.

As for this clone: Its antigen remains undetermined. Within one base of it there is no much larger clone, and no base qualities were kept.

V drops 1 base and J drops 7 bases, leaving 12 bases in between. Including cysteine and phenylalanine, the CDR3 has 14 amino acids. Only the CDR3 part of the read is kept: 42 bases, read in frame from the first base. The germline V gene (reference sequence) supplies CDR1 SGHKS and CDR2 YYEKEE. The donors belonged to the validation cohort of under 150 subjects, which was separate from the approximately 680-subject first cohort. The library was obtained by the immunoSEQ multiplex PCR assay. As for the original processing: A statistical classification framework was developed to diagnose cytomegalovirus status using the catalog of TCR beta chain sequences. The table was pulled from immuneACCESS by TCRdb, which kept in-frame rearrangements only. Such tables lose some clones; where checked, under half of the loss comes from unresolved V genes, and the rest has no known cause. That table gives V, J and clone size, and the DNA gave D and trimming. Present in this sample are roughly 150,000 clones, approximately 86% of which were seen just once. About 2.3% of the sample rests with the top ten.

The source of this sequence is a man younger than 45 in good health and CMV-seropositive. The sequencing sample was made of PBMCs. Here the chain combines TRBV5-5 and TRBJ2-1; a weak D assignment points to TRBD1 (5 bases agree). Here the CDR3 is given as CASSLFRVDNEQFF. The sequenced DNA is TGTGCCAGCAGCTTGTTCAGGGTGGATAATGAGCAGTTCTTC.